What follows are 19 T cell receptor beta chains derived from one specimen sequenced in a study of T cells after posttransplantation cyclophosphamide. Produced via immunoSEQ multiplex PCR; TCRdb's table is partial and in-frame only. The sample holds roughly 5,000 clones, about 94% seen once. Input material: CD4+ T cells sorted from bone marrow. Every receptor here comes from a woman in her fifties or sixties in good health, CMV-negative, and a related stem cell transplant donor.

The chain is built from TRBV5-1 and TRBJ2-2; perhaps TRBD2 as D (5 bases). V lost 0 bases, J lost 5 bases, and 8 bases lay in between. The CDR3 spans 14 residues. Germline-derived CDR1 and CDR2 are SGHRS and YFSETQ. The CDR3 protein is CASSLGLPTGELFF. CDR3 in DNA: TGCGCCAGCAGCTTGGGACTACCTACCGGGGAGCTGTTTTTT. Complete variable domain (other parts from reference TRBV5-1 and TRBJ2-2): KAGVTQTPRYLIKTRGQQVTLSCSPISGHRSVSWYQQTPGQGLQFLFEYFSETQRNKGNFPGRFSGRQFSNSRSEMNVSTLELGDSALYLCASSLGLPTGELFFGEGSRLTVL.

This clone was recorded a few times. The CDR3 bases are TGTGCCATCAGTGAGACACAAGGGGGGAACACCGGGGAGCTGTTTTTT. This gives the protein CAISETQGGNTGELFF. This sequence joins TRBV10-3 and TRBJ2-2; D possibly corresponds to TRBD1 (6 bases). The CDR3 is 16 residues long. Per germline, CDR1 ENHRY and CDR2 SYGVKD. The V and J ends lost 2 bases and 1 base respectively, with 11 bases between them.

This clone was seen once. This chain links TRBV5-1 with TRBJ1-3; 9 positions agree with TRBD1. This CDR3 spans 17 amino acids. The germline gives CDR1 SGHRS, CDR2 YFSETQ. V was pared by 0 bases and J by 0 bases, with 4 bases of the junction left unmatched. The CDR3 sequence: CASSLGGQGFSGNTIYF. The CDR3 DNA reads as TGCGCCAGCAGCTTGGGGGGACAGGGCTTCTCTGGAAACACCATATATTTT. Using reference TRBV5-1 and TRBJ1-3 for the parts outside the CDR3, the full variable domain is KAGVTQTPRYLIKTRGQQVTLSCSPISGHRSVSWYQQTPGQGLQFLFEYFSETQRNKGNFPGRFSGRQFSNSRSEMNVSTLELGDSALYLCASSLGGQGFSGNTIYFGEGSWLTVV.

This chain uses TRBV5-6 with TRBJ2-7; 7 nucleotides line up with TRBD2. The CDR3 consists of 12 residues. Germline CDR1 and CDR2: SGHDT and YYEEEE. V was clipped by 5 bases and J by 7 bases; unmatched bases: 6. The CDR3 region has the DNA TGTGCCAGCAGTGGGACTACTTGGGAGCAGTACTTC. Its protein is CASSGTTWEQYF.

The CDR3 coding sequence is TGTGCCAGCAGCGAATATAGCCTATCCGAGACCCAGTACTTC. Its protein is CASSEYSLSETQYF. The rearrangement uses TRBV9 and TRBJ2-5; D remains unclear. Germline assignment: CDR1 SGDLS and CDR2 YYNGEE. Trimming stripped 3 bases from V and 5 bases from J, with 14 bases between. This CDR3 has 14 amino acids.

The chain combines TRBV19 with TRBJ1-2; 7 bases fit TRBD1. CDR3 length: 12 amino acids. CDR1 is LNHDA and CDR2 is SQIVND in the germline V gene (reference sequence). Trimming removed 9 bases from V and 7 bases from J; junction bases left unmatched: 8. CDR3: CASRVEGAGYTF. CDR3 nucleotides: TGTGCCAGCCGGGTGGAGGGGGCTGGCTACACCTTC. Looking up the rest from reference TRBV19 and TRBJ1-2 gives the full variable domain: DGGITQSPKYLFRKEGQNVTLSCEQNLNHDAMYWYRQDPGQGLRLIYYSQIVNDFQKGDIAEGYSVSREKKESFPLTVTSAQKNPTAFYLCASRVEGAGYTFGSGTRLTVV.

This clone was found once. The chain recombines TRBV6-1 with TRBJ1-3; the D is unclear. The CDR3 has 16 residues. V was shortened by 2 bases and J by 0 bases, with 11 bases between the two germline ends. Germline CDR1 is MNHNS and CDR2 is SASEGT. CDR3 sequence reads: CASSEMELLSGNTIYF. The CDR3 DNA is TGTGCCAGCAGTGAAATGGAACTACTCTCTGGAAACACCATATATTTT.

The J gene is TRBJ2-2, the V gene TRBV11-2, with D possibly matching TRBD2 (5 bases). Germline CDR1 SGHAT, CDR2 FQNNGV. Trimming removed 1 base at V and 0 bases at J, with 12 bases between. CDR3 size: 17 residues. As DNA, the CDR3 is TGTGCCAGCAGCTTAGTGTCTACTAGTTCGAACACCGGGGAGCTGTTTTTT. It encodes CASSLVSTSSNTGELFF.

This sequence joins TRBV14 and TRBJ2-3; D is perhaps TRBD1 (6 bases). The CDR3 has 14 residues. V lost 1 base and J 8 bases, leaving 13 bases between the germline ends. Per germline, CDR1 SGHDN and CDR2 FVKESK. This CDR3 is CASSQAGGPSTQYF. In nucleotides, the CDR3 is TGTGCCAGCAGCCAAGCTGGGGGCCCCAGTACGCAGTATTTT.

V is TRBV4-1 and J is TRBJ1-6; D is perhaps TRBD1 (5 bases). The CDR3 contains 15 residues. Germline V CDR1 and CDR2: MGHRA, YSYEKL. Trimming left V 0 bases short and J 10 bases short, with 13 bases between. CDR3 nucleotides: TGCGCCAGCAGCCAAGAAACTTTGCGGGGGTCACCCCTCCACTTT. It yields the protein CASSQETLRGSPLHF.

The rearrangement links TRBV28 to TRBJ1-2, with TRBD1 matching over 9 bases. From germline, CDR1 is MDHEN and CDR2 SYDVKM. Germline trimming cut 4 bases from V and 8 bases from J; bases unmatched to any gene: 5. CDR3 length: 13 amino acids. CDR3 loop: CASSSRTGDGYTF. CDR3 bases: TGTGCCAGCAGTTCTCGGACAGGGGACGGCTACACCTTC.

Only one count was recorded for this clone. The V and J genes are TRBV6-5 and TRBJ1-1; 8 bases are a match to TRBD1. Germline CDR1 and CDR2: MNHEY and SVGAGI. This CDR3 is 13 amino acids long. V gave up 7 bases and J gave up 7 bases; unmatched junction bases: 8. The CDR3 here is CASIPTGVSEAFF. In DNA, the CDR3 is TGTGCCAGCATTCCGACAGGGGTGAGTGAAGCTTTCTTT.

V and J are TRBV19 and TRBJ2-1; 8 bases align to TRBD2. CDR3 size: 15 residues. The germline V gene has CDR1 LNHDA and CDR2 SQIVND (reference sequence). The J segment lost 8 bases and the V segment lost 4 bases, leaving 10 bases of the junction unmatched. This CDR3 reads CASSTTPGGRDEQFF. DNA for the CDR3: TGTGCCAGTAGTACTACCCCGGGGGGGCGGGATGAGCAGTTCTTC. Full variable domain (rest looked up from reference TRBV19 and TRBJ2-1): DGGITQSPKYLFRKEGQNVTLSCEQNLNHDAMYWYRQDPGQGLRLIYYSQIVNDFQKGDIAEGYSVSREKKESFPLTVTSAQKNPTAFYLCASSTTPGGRDEQFFGPGTRLTVL.

This clone was seen a single time. The chain has TRBV11-3 and TRBJ1-1, with 10 bases lining up with TRBD1. Germline V CDR1 and CDR2: SGHNT, YENEEA. V shed 3 bases, J shed 0 bases, and the junction held 10 bases outside the gene matches. The CDR3 sequence is 18 residues long. CDR3 nucleotides: TGTGCCAGCAGCTTTTCCGGGACAGGGGCGAACTTGAACACTGAAGCTTTCTTT. It specifies CASSFSGTGANLNTEAFF.

This sequence joins TRBV30 and TRBJ2-5; tentative D call: TRBD2 (5 bases). The CDR3 runs to 12 residues. The V gene's germline CDR1 is GTSNPN and CDR2 SVGIG (reference sequence). Trimming pared 0 bases from V and 14 bases from J, leaving 16 bases between. CDR3 coding DNA: TGTGCCTGGAGTGTACTAGGCAGGACCGGCTACTTC. This gives the protein CAWSVLGRTGYF.

Points on this clone: The junction and the germline gene differ at one end; a read error may be behind it. This specimen includes other DNA sequences encoding the same CDR3. This chain uses TRBV6-6 with TRBJ1-6, with D uncertain. The CDR3 consists of 14 residues. The germline V gene has CDR1 MNHNY and CDR2 SVGAGI (reference sequence). The DNA of the CDR3 is TGTGCCAGCAGTTACGGGCAGATAAATTCCCCCCTCCACTTT. Translated, it gives CASSYGQINSPLHF.

The chain recombines TRBV11-2 with TRBJ2-7; the match to TRBD2 covers 9 bases. The CDR3 contains 16 residues. Germline CDR1 is SGHAT and CDR2 is FQNNGV. Losses at the gene ends were 5 bases for V and 4 bases for J; bases not matched to a gene: 12. As DNA, the CDR3 is TGTGCCAGCAGCGACCCGGGACTAGCTATTGGGTACGAGCAGTACTTC. Its translation is CASSDPGLAIGYEQYF.

This clone has just one count. This chain uses TRBV14 with TRBJ2-1, with D possibly being TRBD2 (6 bases). CDR1 SGHDN and CDR2 FVKESK come from the germline V gene. The CDR3 is made up of 16 amino acids. Between the trimmed V and J ends, which lost 0 bases and 2 bases, there was a span of 11 bases. DNA of the CDR3: TGTGCCAGCAGCCAAGATGGCGGGGCGGCCTACAATGAGCAGTTCTTC. As protein: CASSQDGGAAYNEQFF.

In this sample, this clone turned up once. The J gene is TRBJ2-7, the V gene TRBV11-2; perhaps TRBD2 as D (5 bases). Trimming pared 4 bases from V and 5 bases from J, leaving 9 bases between. This CDR3 region has 12 residues. CDR1 is SGHAT, CDR2 FQNNGV, per germline. The CDR3 DNA reads as TGTGCCAGCAGCTCGGTCGGGGACGAGCAGTACTTC. This encodes CASSSVGDEQYF.